The 26 T cell receptor beta chains in this list originate from one sample, sequenced in a study of blood T cell repertoires in COVID-19. Produced via immunoSEQ multiplex PCR; TCRdb's table is partial and in-frame only. The sample has more than 65,000 clones, 87% seen once. Sequenced input: peripheral blood. Source of these receptors: a man aged 60 to 75 with acute or convalescent COVID-19.

The J gene is TRBJ1-5, the V gene TRBV20-1, with D unresolved. The CDR3 contains 15 residues. Trimming took 3 bases from V and 9 from J, leaving 21 bases between them. The germline V gene encodes CDR1 DFQATT and CDR2 SNEGSKA (reference sequence). The CDR3 is CSASSGSQSMMPQHF. For the CDR3, the DNA is TGCAGTGCTAGTTCCGGGAGTCAGAGTATGATGCCCCAGCATTTT.

The genes are TRBV5-1 and TRBJ2-1, with 7 bases lining up with TRBD2. CDR3 length: 14 residues. Trimming removed 2 bases from V and 5 bases from J; junction bases left unmatched: 4. Germline V CDR1 and CDR2: SGHRS, YFSETQ. The CDR3 spells CASSFGTTNNEQFF. CDR3 nucleotides: TGCGCCAGCAGCTTCGGGACTACCAACAATGAGCAGTTCTTC. The variable domain in full, with the rest retrieved from reference TRBV5-1 and TRBJ2-1, is KAGVTQTPRYLIKTRGQQVTLSCSPISGHRSVSWYQQTPGQGLQFLFEYFSETQRNKGNFPGRFSGRQFSNSRSEMNVSTLELGDSALYLCASSFGTTNNEQFFGPGTRLTVL.

The chain has TRBV15 and TRBJ2-2, with 13 bases identical to TRBD2. After removal of 1 base from V and 4 bases from J, the junction contained 12 bases not matched to a gene. The CDR3 loop spans 20 amino acids. CDR1 and CDR2 (germline): LNHNV, YYDKDF (reference sequence). The CDR3 DNA follows: TGTGCCACCAGCAGAGTCAATTCCGGGACTAGCGGGGAGGTCACCGGGGAGCTGTTTTTT. It specifies CATSRVNSGTSGEVTGELFF.

As DNA, the CDR3 is TGTGCCAGCAGTAAAGGGTTCTGGCGGGGGTTAAATCAGCCCCAGCATTTT. Amino acid sequence: CASSKGFWRGLNQPQHF. This chain links TRBV6-1 with TRBJ1-5; D may be TRBD1 (5 bases). The V gene's germline CDR1 is MNHNS and CDR2 SASEGT. Trimming took 5 bases from V and 4 from J, leaving 21 bases between them. The CDR3 runs 17 residues.

The rearrangement joins TRBV5-6 to TRBJ2-3; 7 nucleotides align to TRBD2. CDR3 size: 14 residues. Trimming removed 1 base from V and 6 bases from J; junction bases left unmatched: 5. Germline V lookup: CDR1 SGHDT, CDR2 YYEEEE. DNA of the CDR3: TGTGCCAGCAGCTTGAGCGGGGTAGGGGATACGCAGTATTTT. Amino acids: CASSLSGVGDTQYF.

The CDR3 nucleotides are TGTGCCAGCAGTTTAGCAGGGGATAGAGTTGTCGAGCAGTACTTC. This sequence encodes CASSLAGDRVVEQYF. This chain connects TRBV27 to TRBJ2-7; perhaps TRBD1 as D (6 bases). This CDR3 spans 15 amino acids. Between the trimmed V and J ends, which lost 2 bases and 6 bases, there was a span of 17 bases. Germline CDR1 MNHEY, CDR2 SMNVEV (reference sequence).

This sequence joins TRBV10-3 and TRBJ1-1, with 11 nucleotides matching TRBD1. Germline V CDR1 and CDR2: ENHRY, SYGVKD. Trimming at V came to 5 bases and at J to 5 bases, leaving 13 bases not matched to a gene. This CDR3 has 17 amino acids. The CDR3 here is CAISTNYGTGGDTEAFF. Written as DNA, the CDR3 is TGTGCCATCAGTACGAATTACGGGACAGGGGGTGATACTGAAGCTTTCTTT.

This clone was observed a handful of times. J is TRBJ1-1 and V is TRBV7-9; D is unresolved. Germline CDR1 SEHNR, CDR2 FQNEAQ (reference sequence). The CDR3 contains 12 residues. V lost 3 bases, J lost 5 bases, and 7 bases lay in between. The CDR3 DNA sequence: TGTGCCAGCAGCTTGGTGAGAACTGAAGCTTTCTTT. Encoded protein: CASSLVRTEAFF. Based on the CDR3 plus reference TRBV7-9 and TRBJ1-1, the full variable domain is DTGVSQNPRHKITKRGQNVTFRCDPISEHNRLYWYRQTLGQGPEFLTYFQNEAQLEKSRLLSDRFSAERPKGSFSTLEIQRTEQGDSAMYLCASSLVRTEAFFGQGTRLTVV.

The chain combines TRBV24-1 with TRBJ1-5; D unclear. The CDR3 spans 16 residues. Germline loops: CDR1 KGHDR, CDR2 SFDVKD. The ends were cut back, 4 bases at V and 0 bases at J, with 12 bases in the middle. The CDR3 loop reads CATSDPPSDSNQPQHF. In nucleotides, the CDR3 is TGTGCCACCAGTGACCCTCCGAGTGATAGCAATCAGCCCCAGCATTTT.

This clone was found a few times. This chain links TRBV7-9 with TRBJ2-2; 7 bases align to TRBD1. V shed 5 bases and J 2 bases; nucleotides not matched to a gene: 2. The germline V gene has CDR1 SEHNR and CDR2 FQNEAQ (reference sequence). The CDR3 has 14 amino acids. CDR3 in DNA: TGTGCCAGCAGCCGGGACAGTAACACCGGGGAGCTGTTTTTT. As protein: CASSRDSNTGELFF.

The genes are TRBV9 and TRBJ2-7, with unresolved D. Germline V gene lookup returns CDR1 SGDLS and CDR2 YYNGEE. V was shortened by 9 bases and J by 6 bases, with 7 bases between the two germline ends. This CDR3 contains 9 residues. In DNA form, the CDR3 reads TGTGCCACCTCGAGCGAGCAGTACTTC. This gives the protein CATSSEQYF.

Note on this clone: The identical CDR3 is also encoded by other nucleotide sequences in the sample. The rearrangement links TRBV5-4 to TRBJ2-7, with 11 bases fitting TRBD2. Germline CDR1 SGHNT, CDR2 YYREEE (reference sequence). This CDR3 spans 14 amino acids. After removal of 2 bases from V and 4 bases from J, the junction contained 2 bases not matched to a gene. The CDR3 loop is CASSFSGGDYEQYF. The CDR3 region has the DNA TGTGCCAGCAGCTTTAGCGGGGGGGATTACGAGCAGTACTTC. The entire variable domain, with the rest obtained from reference TRBV5-4 and TRBJ2-7, is as follows: ETGVTQSPTHLIKTRGQQVTLRCSSQSGHNTVSWYQQALGQGPQFIFQYYREEENGRGNFPPRFSGLQFPNYSSELNVNALELDDSALYLCASSFSGGDYEQYFGPGTRLTVT.

This clone was detected once. V is TRBV15 and J is TRBJ1-1; 7 nucleotides align to TRBD1. CDR1 is LNHNV, CDR2 YYDKDF, per germline (reference sequence). Trimming at V came to 4 bases and at J to 1 base, leaving 6 bases not matched to a gene. This CDR3 has 15 amino acids. The CDR3 loop reads CATSIDRVGNTEAFF. CDR3 in DNA: TGTGCCACCAGCATCGACAGGGTGGGGAACACTGAAGCTTTCTTT.

The J gene is TRBJ1-6, the V gene TRBV7-6; D remains ambiguous. This CDR3 is 14 amino acids long. The ends were cut back, 0 bases at V and 5 bases at J, with 5 bases in the middle. Looked up from germline, CDR1 is SGHVS and CDR2 is FNYEAQ. The CDR3, as DNA: TGTGCCAGCAGCTTAGCCGGGAATAATTCACCCCTCCACTTT. This translates into CASSLAGNNSPLHF. Combining the CDR3 with reference TRBV7-6 and TRBJ1-6 gives the whole variable domain GAGVSQSPRYKVTKRGQDVALRCDPISGHVSLYWYRQALGQGPEFLTYFNYEAQQDKSGLPNDRFSAERPEGSISTLTIQRTEQRDSAMYRCASSLAGNNSPLHFGNGTRLTVT.

V and J are TRBV11-2 and TRBJ2-5; 9 bases map to TRBD2. CDR1 is SGHAT, CDR2 FQNNGV, per germline. The CDR3 contains 16 residues. J gave up 4 bases and V 1 base, and 7 bases lay outside the gene matches. In nucleotides, the CDR3 is TGTGCCAGCAGCTTAGTTCTAGCGGGGATGGTAGAGACCCAGTACTTC. Translating it yields CASSLVLAGMVETQYF.

This chain links TRBV28 with TRBJ2-2; the D is unclear. Trimming stripped 5 bases from V and 7 bases from J, with 11 bases between. In germline, CDR1 is MDHEN, CDR2 SYDVKM. The CDR3 is 13 amino acids. In DNA form, the CDR3 reads TGTGCCAGCAGTCCCTATACCGGCGGGGAGCTGTTTTTT. Translated: CASSPYTGGELFF.

This sequence joins TRBV30 and TRBJ2-1; the match to TRBD2 covers 15 bases. V trimming: 1 base; J trimming: 0 bases; junction bases outside the gene matches: 7. CDR3 length: 19 amino acids. Looked up from germline, CDR1 is GTSNPN and CDR2 is SVGIG (reference sequence). The CDR3 here is CAWSATGLAGGFSYNEQFF. CDR3 nucleotide sequence: TGTGCCTGGAGTGCTACGGGACTAGCGGGGGGCTTCTCCTACAATGAGCAGTTCTTC.

CDR3 nucleotides: TGTGCCAGCAGCTTAAGCCAGGCCTACAATGAGCAGTTCTTC. This encodes CASSLSQAYNEQFF. This chain connects TRBV7-7 to TRBJ2-1; D remains unclear. Trimming pared 2 bases from V and 2 bases from J, leaving 7 bases between. Germline-derived CDR1 and CDR2 are SSHAT and FNYEAQ (reference sequence). This CDR3 comprises 14 residues.

J is TRBJ1-2 and V is TRBV12-3 or TRBV12-4, with TRBD1 as a possible D gene (5 bases). This CDR3 has 13 residues. Trimming took off 7 bases at V and 8 bases at J, with 17 bases between the two ends. The CDR3: CASTQQDSKGYTF. In DNA, the CDR3 is TGTGCCAGCACCCAACAGGATAGTAAAGGCTACACCTTC.

The V call is TRBV7-3, the J call TRBJ2-1; 11 bases match TRBD2. Germline values: CDR1 SGHTA, CDR2 FQGTGA. After removal of 1 base from V and 8 bases from J, the junction contained 13 bases not matched to a gene. This CDR3 spans 18 amino acids. The CDR3 spells CASSLSGRASGGRDEQFF. In DNA, the CDR3 is TGTGCCAGCAGCTTAAGCGGTAGGGCTAGCGGGGGGCGAGATGAGCAGTTCTTC. Variable domain in full (rest from reference TRBV7-3 and TRBJ2-1): GAGVSQTPSNKVTEKGKYVELRCDPISGHTALYWYRQSLGQGPEFLIYFQGTGAADDSGLPNDRFFAVRPEGSVSTLKIQRTERGDSAVYLCASSLSGRASGGRDEQFFGPGTRLTVL.

CDR3 DNA: TGTGCCAGCAGCTTAGTGGGTGGGGCAGCCCATGGGGTTAGGAACAATGAGCAGTTCTTC. This codes for CASSLVGGAAHGVRNNEQFF. This chain links TRBV7-8 with TRBJ2-1, with a possible D match to TRBD1 (5 bases). V lost 1 base to trimming and J lost 5 bases, with 27 bases between them. CDR1 is SGHVS and CDR2 is FQNEAQ in the germline V gene. The CDR3 runs to 20 residues.

The V gene is TRBV10-1, the J gene TRBJ1-2; a possible D gene is TRBD1 (5 bases). CDR1 and CDR2 from the germline V gene are WNHNN and SYGVQD (reference sequence). V dropped 0 bases and J dropped 2 bases, with 7 bases sitting between them. The CDR3 is made up of 14 amino acids. The CDR3 coding sequence is TGCGCCAGCAGTGAGTCAGCAGGGAACTATGGCTACACCTTC. It translates to CASSESAGNYGYTF.

The chain combines TRBV9 with TRBJ2-3, with D possibly being TRBD2 (7 bases). The germline gives CDR1 SGDLS, CDR2 YYNGEE. This CDR3 is 17 amino acids long. Trimming stripped 0 bases from V and 1 base from J, with 15 bases between. The CDR3 region is CASSVGMEGGRTDTQYF. The CDR3 nucleotides are TGTGCCAGCAGCGTAGGAATGGAGGGGGGGCGCACAGATACGCAGTATTTT.

The sample holds a few counts of this clone. This chain uses TRBV10-2 with TRBJ1-5; possible D gene TRBD1, 5 bases. Trimming shortened V by 1 base and J by 5 bases, and 12 bases separated the two germline ends. Germline V CDR1 and CDR2: WSHSY, SAAADI. This CDR3 contains 15 residues. The DNA of the CDR3 is TGCGCCAGCAGTGAGTGGAGGGACGGAGATCAGCCCCAGCATTTT. Protein: CASSEWRDGDQPQHF.

The chain uses TRBV5-6 and TRBJ1-5; D might be TRBD1 (6 bases). Germline CDR1 is SGHDT and CDR2 is YYEEEE. CDR3 length: 15 amino acids. Trimming pared 3 bases from V and 5 bases from J, leaving 15 bases between. CDR3 coding DNA: TGTGCCAGCAGCTCGTTTTGGGACATTGATCAGCCCCAGCATTTT. Translation gives CASSSFWDIDQPQHF.

The rearrangement links TRBV5-1 to TRBJ2-1; 9 bases map to TRBD2. The V and J ends lost 0 bases and 7 bases, in that order; junction bases with no gene match: 5. There are 15 residues in the CDR3. CDR1 and CDR2 from the germline V gene are SGHRS and YFSETQ. CDR3 DNA: TGCGCCAGCAGCTTGGGCGGGGGGGCCCAGAATGAGCAGTTCTTC. Protein: CASSLGGGAQNEQFF. The full variable domain, in which reference TRBV5-1 and TRBJ2-1 provide the parts outside the CDR3, is KAGVTQTPRYLIKTRGQQVTLSCSPISGHRSVSWYQQTPGQGLQFLFEYFSETQRNKGNFPGRFSGRQFSNSRSEMNVSTLELGDSALYLCASSLGGGAQNEQFFGPGTRLTVL.